This T cell receptor beta chain was profiled in a study of Ad26.COV2.S vaccination and SARS-CoV-2 variants (dated by TCRdb to the early 2020s). With respect to the entire study: Donors in the vaccine arm were drawn from COV1001, a multicentre, randomized, double-blind, placebo-controlled phase I-IIa trial testing Ad26.COV2.S in healthy adults. Dosing of Ad26.COV2.S was intramuscular, at either 5x10^10 or 1x10^11 viral particles, delivered as one shot or as two shots spaced 56 days apart. The specificity and breadth of SARS-CoV-2-reactive T cell receptors after Ad26.COV2.S vaccination were assessed by TCRbeta repertoire sequencing. A total of around 32 samples were included in the TCR-sequenced set, comprising around 19 Ad26.COV2.S vaccine recipients, 5 placebo recipients and 8 SARS-CoV-2 convalescent individuals. Trial participants were randomized into five groups of five, in which low-dose or high-dose Ad26.COV2.S was given once or twice, or placebo was given on both occasions. Investigators did not know the trial group allocation while performing experiments and assessing outcomes. On the study overall, not on this receptor specifically: After vaccination, substantial breadth of spike-specific CD8+ and CD4+ T cell responses was reported. Comparable non-spike TCR breadth was observed between vaccine and placebo recipients, consistent with only spike being contained in the vaccine. The authors noted that total T cell responses may have been underestimated by the TCR breadth and depth analyses. Ad26.COV2.S recipients had higher spike-specific TCR breadth than placebo recipients (P = 0.0014). The study was not powered for comparison of responses between vaccine doses or regimens.

Reading the label with the study, this specimen's treatment or condition is: approximately 18 received Ad26.COV2.S at low or high dose, single or two shots; 5 received placebo; per-sample allocation not given. Repertoires of vaccine and placebo recipients were sequenced from samples taken on day 63 after the first injection. Cohort 1b enrolled 25 to 30 adults aged 18-55 years at a single site in Boston, USA, between 29 July and 7 August 2020. Ad26.COV2.S consisted of a replication-incompetent adenovirus type 26 vector by which a prefusion-stabilized SARS-CoV-2 spike protein from the original Wuhan strain was expressed. A distance of 14 bases separates the germline ends of V and J, which lose 10 bases and 4 bases respectively. The CDR3 goes from the cysteine to the phenylalanine over 13 residues. Only CDR3 DNA remains: 39 bases, in frame from the first base. According to the germline V gene, CDR1 reads SGHDN and CDR2 reads FVKESK.

Notes on this clone: Its antigen remains unidentified. No much larger clone exists at a distance of one base, and base qualities are not known.

The immunoSEQ Assay was used to sequence TCRbeta CDR3 regions. After extraction, genomic DNA underwent amplification by bias-controlled multiplex PCR, followed by high-throughput sequencing. The study's processing was this. To quantify the absolute abundance of every unique TCRbeta CDR3 region, sequences were collapsed and filtered. T cell fraction was estimated by normalization of TCRbeta template counts to usable DNA, with usable DNA being measured through amplification of reference genes present in all nucleated cells. Repertoire TCRs were annotated as SARS-CoV-2-specific when V gene, CDR3 amino acid sequence and J gene were exactly matched to a known reactive TCR set. MIRA supplied the reference SARS-CoV-2 TCR set, which was filtered for enrichment in COVID-19-positive ImmuneCODE repertoires so that public or cross-reactive TCRs were removed. Drawing on the MIRA antigens, annotated TCRs were analysed further at the level of specific ORF or position within ORF. Depth was the summed frequency of annotated unique rearrangements, while breadth was defined as annotated unique rearrangements over total unique productive rearrangements. TCR breadth was compared between groups using two-sided Wilcoxon rank-sum tests. What TCRdb holds here is the immuneACCESS table cut down to in-frame rearrangements. Part of the clones is not present; checked against another copy, under half of the missing clones reflect an unresolved V gene, and the others are unexplained. V and J calls and clone size come straight from that table; D and trimming were deduced from the DNA. The sample includes 380,000 or so clones, with 86% observed a single time. The top ten constitute around 11% of the sample.

Here the sequenced sample was peripheral blood, taken in a trial of Ad26.COV2.S vaccine versus placebo. This receptor was identified in a person between 18 and 60 years old who received the Ad26.COV2.S COVID-19 vaccine or a placebo. In this chain, TRBV14 is recombined with TRBJ2-1, with TRBD1 tentatively as D gene (5 bases match). This receptor carries the CDR3 CATRPSGYNEQFF. The nucleotides are TGTGCCACCCGTCCTTCAGGGTACAATGAGCAGTTCTTC.